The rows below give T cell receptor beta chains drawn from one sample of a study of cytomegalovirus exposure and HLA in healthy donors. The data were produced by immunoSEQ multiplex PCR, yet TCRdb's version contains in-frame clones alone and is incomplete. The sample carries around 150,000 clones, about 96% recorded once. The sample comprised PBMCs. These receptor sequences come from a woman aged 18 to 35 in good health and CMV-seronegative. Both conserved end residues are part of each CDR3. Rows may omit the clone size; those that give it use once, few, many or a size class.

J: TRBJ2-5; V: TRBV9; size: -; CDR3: CASSVGAQETQYF
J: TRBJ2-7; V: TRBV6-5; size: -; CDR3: CASSYRGGDEQYF
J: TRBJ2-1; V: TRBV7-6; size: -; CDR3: CASSRGLQGVVGEQFF
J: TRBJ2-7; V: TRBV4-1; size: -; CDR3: CASSQVLSGGAYEQYF
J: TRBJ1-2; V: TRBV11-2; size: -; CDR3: CASSLVNYGYTF
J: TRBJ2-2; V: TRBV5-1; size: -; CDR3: CASSSRDRVNGELFF
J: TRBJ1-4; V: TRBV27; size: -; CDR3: CASRSWDFEKLFF
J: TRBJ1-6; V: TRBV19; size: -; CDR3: CASSPTGPNSPLHF
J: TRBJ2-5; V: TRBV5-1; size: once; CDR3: CASSLSGQIQETQYF
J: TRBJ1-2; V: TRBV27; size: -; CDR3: CASSLSGVGGYTF
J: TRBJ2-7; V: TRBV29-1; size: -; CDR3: CSVGLAARGEQYF
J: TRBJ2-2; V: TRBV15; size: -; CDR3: CATSRTRDTGELFF
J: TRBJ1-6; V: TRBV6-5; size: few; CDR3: CASRLGLHENSPLHF
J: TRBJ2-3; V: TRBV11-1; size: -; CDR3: CASSLGLAVTDTQYF
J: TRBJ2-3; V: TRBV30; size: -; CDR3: CAWSRGQGALDTQYF
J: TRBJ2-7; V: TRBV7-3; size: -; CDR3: CASSLDGGLGEQYF
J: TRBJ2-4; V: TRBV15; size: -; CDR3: CATSRDKVQGASAKNIQYF
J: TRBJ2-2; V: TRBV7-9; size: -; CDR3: CASSISLNTGELFF
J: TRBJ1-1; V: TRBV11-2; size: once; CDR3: CASTSLGGSSQAFF
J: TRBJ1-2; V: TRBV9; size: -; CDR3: CASRDSSNYGYTF
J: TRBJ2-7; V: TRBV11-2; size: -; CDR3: CASSLIAGRYEQYF
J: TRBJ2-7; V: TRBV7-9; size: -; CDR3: CASSTPLVGGGVYEQYF
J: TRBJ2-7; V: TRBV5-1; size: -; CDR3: CASRGTGSPGEQYF
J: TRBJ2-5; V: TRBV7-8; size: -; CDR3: CASSFRPGETQYF
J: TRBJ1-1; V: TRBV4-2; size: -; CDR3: CASSTGVTEAFF
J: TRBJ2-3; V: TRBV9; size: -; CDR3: CASSAGTGGIDTQYF
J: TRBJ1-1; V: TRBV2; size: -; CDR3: CASSEALGRRGQRAFF
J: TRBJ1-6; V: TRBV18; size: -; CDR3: CASSTDSREASSYNSPLHF
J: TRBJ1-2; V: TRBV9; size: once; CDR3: CVDSNYGYTF
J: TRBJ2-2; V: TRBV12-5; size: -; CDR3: CASGFTGDGELFF
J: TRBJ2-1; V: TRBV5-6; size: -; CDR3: CASSWGTSGDNEQFF
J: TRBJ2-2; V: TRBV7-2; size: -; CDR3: CASSHGWGVNTGELFF
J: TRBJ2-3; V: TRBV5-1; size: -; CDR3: CASSRTSGGPGSTDTQYF
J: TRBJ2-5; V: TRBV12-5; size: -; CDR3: CASGSPGLAAETQYF
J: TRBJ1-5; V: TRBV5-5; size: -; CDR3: CASSLEGGNQPQHF
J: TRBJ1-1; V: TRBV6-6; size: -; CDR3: CAAWEGPGTEAFF
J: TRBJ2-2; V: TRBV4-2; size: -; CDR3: CASSQDWVRSQVFGTGELFF
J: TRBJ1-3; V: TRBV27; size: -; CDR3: CASSLTPDRGLAGNTIYF
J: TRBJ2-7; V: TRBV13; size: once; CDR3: CASSVLYEQYF
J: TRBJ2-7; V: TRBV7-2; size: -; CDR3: CASGGLAGTYEQYF
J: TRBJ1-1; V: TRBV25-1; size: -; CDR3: CASSEYPLANTEAFF
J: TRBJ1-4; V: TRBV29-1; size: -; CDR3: CSVRGGLKEKLFF
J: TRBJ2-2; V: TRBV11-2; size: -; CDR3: CASRGLAGFFTGELFF
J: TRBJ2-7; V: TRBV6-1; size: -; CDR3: CASLPLRGSYEQYF
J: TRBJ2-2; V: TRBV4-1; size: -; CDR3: CASSQVDLGTRPTIITGELFF
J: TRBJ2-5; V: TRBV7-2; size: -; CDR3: CASSLSSPGGRETQYF
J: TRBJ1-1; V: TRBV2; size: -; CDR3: CATRLEDTEAFF
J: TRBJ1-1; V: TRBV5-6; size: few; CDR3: CASSLAAGDMNTEAFF
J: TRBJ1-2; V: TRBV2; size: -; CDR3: CASSDGGPYGYTF
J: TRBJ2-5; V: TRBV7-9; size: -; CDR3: CASSAGQGKETQYF
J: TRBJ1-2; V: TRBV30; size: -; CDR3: CAWSVQTSYGYTF
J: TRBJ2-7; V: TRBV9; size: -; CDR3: CASSVVASTYEQYF
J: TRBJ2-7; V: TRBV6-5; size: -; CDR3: CASRLGRTYEQYF
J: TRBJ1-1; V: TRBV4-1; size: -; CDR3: CASSQDLGTGGYHTEAFF